These 29 T cell receptor beta chains were all obtained from the same sample, sequenced in a study of blood T cells in healthy people across ages. The use of a sample-barcoded 5' primer and a J-beta primer mix characterized a second PCR of roughly 7 to 11 cycles. Each CDR3 protein is one row after TCRdb ran MiXCR on the 5' RACE reads. This sample has about 1.4 million distinct CDR3 sequences, with around 59% found just once. The specimen was blood. The receptor set was obtained from a man between 18 and 29 years old in good health.

The V gene is TRBV21-1, the J gene TRBJ2-5; TRBD1, the table's D call, lacks a check against the DNA. TRBV21-1 is a known pseudogene. The CDR3 has 12 residues. Here the CDR3 reads CASSKTEETQYF. DNA of the CDR3: TGTGCCAGCAGCAAGACAGAAGAGACCCAGTACTTC.

The chain joins TRBV4-2 to TRBJ1-2, with TRBD1 identical over 8 bases. This CDR3 contains 17 residues. The V gene end was trimmed by 3 bases and the J gene end by 0 bases; junction bases not matched to a gene: 9. CDR1 LGHNA and CDR2 YNFKEQ come from the germline V gene. The CDR3 protein is CASSQASGGPSNYGYTF. The CDR3 DNA sequence: TGTGCCAGCAGCCAGGCCTCAGGGGGCCCATCTAACTATGGCTACACCTTC.

The chain uses TRBV6-6 and TRBJ1-1; no reliable D call. V was cut by 6 bases and J by 1 base, with 9 bases left in between. Germline values: CDR1 MNHNY, CDR2 SVGAGI (reference sequence). The CDR3 sequence is 13 residues long. CDR3 residues: CASRPPQNTEAFF. Written as DNA, the CDR3 is TGTGCCAGCAGGCCACCTCAGAACACTGAAGCTTTCTTT.

This clonotype was seen only a few times. CDR3 loop: CASSQVQGSGANVLTF. Here the CDR3 DNA reads TGCGCCAGCAGCCAAGTTCAGGGCTCTGGGGCCAACGTCCTGACTTTC. The chain combines TRBV4-1 with TRBJ2-6; D is possibly TRBD1 (5 bases). The CDR3 loop spans 16 amino acids. Trimming cost V 1 base and J 0 bases, with 7 bases left between them. Germline CDR1 and CDR2: MGHRA and YSYEKL.

This clonotype was detected ten times or more. The chain has TRBV6-1 and TRBJ2-5, with TRBD1 as a possible D gene (6 bases). Trimming took 9 bases from V and 1 from J, leaving 12 bases between them. CDR1 is MNHNS and CDR2 is SASEGT in the germline V gene. CDR3 length: 13 residues. The CDR3 loop reads CASQDRRQETQYF. CDR3 nucleotide sequence: TGTGCCAGTCAAGACAGGCGCCAAGAGACCCAGTACTTC.

The table lists this clonotype with a count of one. This chain links TRBV28 with TRBJ2-5, with D unclear. The DNA matches TRBJ2-7 better at its end, which makes the J call doubtful. Germline V gene lookup returns CDR1 MDHEN and CDR2 SYDVKM. This CDR3 has 14 residues. The CDR3 spells CASTPSLDFYEQYF. In DNA form, the CDR3 reads TGTGCCAGCACCCCCAGTCTCGACTTCTACGAGCAGTACTTC.

The chain links TRBV7-9 to TRBJ2-1; TRBD2 aligns across 8 bases. Germline assignment: CDR1 SEHNR and CDR2 FQNEAQ (reference sequence). This CDR3 region has 15 residues. V gave up 4 bases and J gave up 4 bases; unmatched junction bases: 6. CDR3 DNA sequence: TGTGCCAGCAGCTCCAGCGGGAGCGTGTACAATGAGCAGTTCTTC. Translation: CASSSSGSVYNEQFF.

This clonotype has only one observation. The V and J genes are TRBV6-5 and TRBJ1-5; possible D gene TRBD1, 5 bases. The CDR3 has 13 amino acids. V was clipped by 4 bases and J by 6 bases, with 10 bases between them. Germline V gives CDR1 MNHEY, CDR2 SVGAGI. CDR3 protein: CASSSGVTQPQHF. DNA of the CDR3: TGTGCCAGCAGTTCGGGGGTAACTCAGCCCCAGCATTTT.

The gene calls are TRBV20-1 and TRBJ2-5; the D is unclear. V lost 3 bases to trimming and J lost 3 bases, with 11 bases between them. This CDR3 has 13 residues. The germline CDR1 and CDR2 sequences are DFQATT and SNEGSKA (reference sequence). The CDR3 DNA sequence: TGCAGTGCTAGTCTCGGTATGGAAGAGACCCAGTACTTC. It yields the protein CSASLGMEETQYF.

The V and J genes are TRBV27 and TRBJ2-1, with 7 bases aligning to TRBD2. J was trimmed by 4 bases and V by 5 bases; bases with no gene match: 5. CDR3 length: 14 residues. Per the germline V gene, CDR1 is MNHEY and CDR2 is SMNVEV (reference sequence). The CDR3 region is CASSPGDYYNEQFF. CDR3 DNA sequence: TGTGCCAGCAGTCCCGGGGACTATTACAATGAGCAGTTCTTC.

The chain has TRBV4-1 and TRBJ2-7; possibly TRBD1 or TRBD2 for D (5 bases each). This CDR3 spans 15 amino acids. Trimming took 1 base from V and 1 from J, leaving 11 bases between them. Germline V CDR1 and CDR2: MGHRA, YSYEKL. The CDR3 spells CASSQVAGSSYEQYF. The CDR3 region has the DNA TGCGCCAGCAGCCAAGTAGCAGGGAGTTCCTACGAGCAGTACTTC.

The chain recombines TRBV20-1 with TRBJ1-2, with 10 bases that match TRBD1. V was clipped by 2 bases and J by 4 bases; unmatched bases: 4. The CDR3 is made up of 14 amino acids. The germline V gene encodes CDR1 DFQATT and CDR2 SNEGSKA (reference sequence). The CDR3 nucleotides are TGCAGTGCTAGACGGGACAGGGGAACCTATGGCTACACCTTC. Amino acids: CSARRDRGTYGYTF.

Only a few counts were recorded for this clonotype. This rearrangement joins TRBV12-3 or TRBV12-4 to TRBJ2-3; 7 bases are shared with TRBD1. Germline trimming cut 6 bases from V and 5 bases from J; bases unmatched to any gene: 8. The CDR3 contains 14 residues. The CDR3 DNA reads as TGTGCCAGCAGCCAGGGACAGAACGGAGATACGCAGTATTTT. Translation: CASSQGQNGDTQYF.

About this clonotype: The junction does not match germline at one end; this may be a read error. V is TRBV9 and J is TRBJ1-2; D gene ambiguous. Per the germline V gene, CDR1 is SGDLS and CDR2 is YYNGEE. The CDR3 has 14 amino acids. CDR3 region: CASSLDEGYYGHTF. The CDR3 DNA is TGTGCCAGCAGCCTCGACGAGGGCTACTATGGCCACACCTTC.

The chain uses TRBV2 and TRBJ1-1; D is perhaps TRBD1 (6 bases). Germline V gene lookup returns CDR1 SNHLY and CDR2 FYNNEI. The length of the CDR3 is 14 residues. V was trimmed by 7 bases and J by 4 bases, leaving 16 bases between them. DNA for the CDR3: TGTGCCAGCACCCGAGGGCGGGGGGCCACTGAAGCTTTCTTT. Translation: CASTRGRGATEAFF.

The V and J genes are TRBV4-1 and TRBJ2-1; 7 bases agree with TRBD2. The CDR3 length is 18 residues. Trimming at V came to 2 bases and at J to 8 bases, leaving 18 bases not matched to a gene. The V gene's germline CDR1 is MGHRA and CDR2 YSYEKL. The CDR3 sequence is CASSQIAPLALYRDEQFF. CDR3 in DNA: TGCGCCAGCAGCCAAATCGCCCCACTAGCGCTCTATAGGGATGAGCAGTTCTTC.

This clonotype was seen ten or more times. The V gene is TRBV7-9, the J gene TRBJ2-5; no definite D call. Germline assignment: CDR1 SEHNR and CDR2 FQNEAQ (reference sequence). This CDR3 is built from 13 residues. V was clipped by 6 bases and J by 5 bases, with 13 bases between them. As DNA, the CDR3 is TGTGCCAGCAGTCCTGGAACCCTTGAGACCCAGTACTTC. Its protein product is CASSPGTLETQYF.

The chain employs TRBV24-1 and TRBJ1-5; 9 bases match TRBD1. Germline V gene data show CDR1 as KGHDR and CDR2 as SFDVKD. CDR3 size: 19 residues. V lost 4 bases and J lost 7; bases outside the gene matches: 19. The CDR3 DNA is TGTGCCACCAGTGAACCTTACCCGGACAGGGGAGGTTTGAAGCAGCCCCAGCATTTT. Its protein product is CATSEPYPDRGGLKQPQHF.

This clonotype was detected only a few times. The rearrangement joins TRBV27 to TRBJ2-3; 9 positions agree with TRBD2. J gave up 0 bases and V 7 bases, and 11 bases lay outside the gene matches. The CDR3 contains 17 residues. CDR1 MNHEY and CDR2 SMNVEV come from the germline V gene (reference sequence). The CDR3 reads CASNPAGGPTSTDTQYF. CDR3 DNA: TGTGCCAGCAACCCAGCGGGGGGCCCAACAAGCACAGATACGCAGTATTTT.

The chain carries TRBV11-2 and TRBJ2-1, with 14 bases lining up with TRBD2. The CDR3 extends over 17 amino acids. Germline CDR1 reads SGHAT; CDR2 reads FQNNGV. V was pared by 3 bases and J by 2 bases, with 3 bases of the junction left unmatched. CDR3 bases: TGTGCCAGCAGCTTTGGACTAGCGGGAGGACCCTACAATGAGCAGTTCTTC. Its translation is CASSFGLAGGPYNEQFF.

The chain recombines TRBV28 with TRBJ1-5, with a possible D match to TRBD1 (6 bases). Germline loops: CDR1 MDHEN, CDR2 SYDVKM. Trimming took 1 base from V and 3 from J, leaving 13 bases between them. There are 16 residues in the CDR3. The CDR3 loop reads CASSLSRQANNQPQHF. The CDR3 bases are TGTGCCAGCAGTTTATCCCGACAGGCCAACAATCAGCCCCAGCATTTT. Together with reference TRBV28 and TRBJ1-5, the CDR3 gives the full variable domain: DVKVTQSSRYLVKRTGEKVFLECVQDMDHENMFWYRQDPGLGLRLIYFSYDVKMKEKGDIPEGYSVSREKKERFSLILESASTNQTSMYLCASSLSRQANNQPQHFGDGTRLSIL.

The rearrangement joins TRBV20-1 to TRBJ2-7, with 10 bases identical to TRBD2. Unmatched junction bases numbered 2, after V lost 2 bases and J lost 1 base. Germline V gives CDR1 DFQATT, CDR2 SNEGSKA (reference sequence). This CDR3 comprises 14 residues. CDR3 in DNA: TGCAGTGCTAGACTAGCGGGGGTTTCCTACGAGCAGTACTTC. As protein: CSARLAGVSYEQYF.

This chain links TRBV28 with TRBJ2-6, with D possibly matching TRBD1 (6 bases). The CDR3 sequence is 17 residues long. With 2 bases removed from V and 2 bases from J, the gap between germline ends came to 13 bases. Germline V gene lookup returns CDR1 MDHEN and CDR2 SYDVKM. CDR3 in amino acids: CASSLNRWGPGANVLTF. DNA of the CDR3: TGTGCCAGCAGTTTAAACAGGTGGGGGCCTGGGGCCAACGTCCTGACTTTC.

This clonotype was seen a few times. CDR3: CASTRWGVNTEAFF. The CDR3 nucleotides are TGTGCCAGCACCAGATGGGGGGTGAACACTGAAGCTTTCTTT. The chain uses TRBV12-3 or TRBV12-4 and TRBJ1-1, with D maybe TRBD1 (5 bases). The CDR3 totals 14 residues. Trimming removed 7 bases from V and 0 bases from J, with 12 bases in between.

The chain is built from TRBV13 and TRBJ2-4, with TRBD1 matching over 7 bases. TRBJ2-7 matches the DNA end more closely, so the J call is doubtful. This CDR3 region has 14 residues. The V gene's germline CDR1 is PRHDT and CDR2 FYEKMQ (reference sequence). The CDR3: CASSREDREYEQYF. The CDR3 nucleotides read TGTGCCAGCAGTCGTGAAGACAGGGAGTACGAGCAGTACTTC.

The V gene is TRBV15, the J gene TRBJ2-1, with 9 bases that match TRBD2. The CDR3 length is 17 residues. Trimming cost V 3 bases and J 7 bases; bases outside gene matches: 13. CDR1 is LNHNV, CDR2 YYDKDF, per germline (reference sequence). The CDR3 spells CATSSTQREVGRNEQFF. The CDR3 DNA is TGTGCCACCAGCAGCACTCAGCGGGAGGTGGGGAGGAATGAGCAGTTCTTC.

With regard to this clonotype: One end of the junction does not line up with germline, which may come from a read error. This chain joins TRBV7-7 and TRBJ2-7; 10 bases match TRBD1. Germline loops: CDR1 SSHAT, CDR2 FNYEAQ (reference sequence). CDR3 size: 17 residues. CDR3 sequence (DNA): TGTGCTAGCAGCCCAAATGGGGGACAGGGGAATTTCTACGAGCAGTACTTC. Its protein is CASSPNGGQGNFYEQYF.

This clonotype was counted a few times. This chain joins TRBV5-6 and TRBJ2-7; 7 nucleotides line up with TRBD2. The CDR3 spans 17 residues. The V gene end was trimmed by 0 bases and the J gene end by 2 bases; junction bases not matched to a gene: 11. Germline CDR1 SGHDT, CDR2 YYEEEE. The CDR3 sequence: CASSLDLGGGKAYEQYF. CDR3 nucleotide sequence: TGTGCCAGCAGCTTGGATCTTGGGGGGGGAAAAGCCTACGAGCAGTACTTC.

The genes are TRBV5-1 and TRBJ1-4, with 11 positions matching TRBD1. V shed 4 bases, J shed 8 bases, and the junction held 13 bases outside the gene matches. Germline CDR1 SGHRS, CDR2 YFSETQ. The length of the CDR3 is 17 residues. CDR3 loop: CASSALGLGTGGEKLFF. Here the CDR3 DNA reads TGCGCCAGCAGCGCCCTTGGACTCGGGACAGGGGGGGAAAAACTGTTTTTT.